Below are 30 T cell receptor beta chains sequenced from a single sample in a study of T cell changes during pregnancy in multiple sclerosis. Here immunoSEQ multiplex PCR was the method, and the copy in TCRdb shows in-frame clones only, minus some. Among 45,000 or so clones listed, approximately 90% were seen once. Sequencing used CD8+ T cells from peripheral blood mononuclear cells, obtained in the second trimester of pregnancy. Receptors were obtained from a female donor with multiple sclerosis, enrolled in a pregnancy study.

Here the CDR3 DNA reads TGTGCCAGCAGCGTAGGGACAGGCCCAGGGTTACATGGCTACACCTTC. Residues: CASSVGTGPGLHGYTF. V usage is TRBV9 and J usage is TRBJ1-2, with 7 bases identical to TRBD1. Germline trimming cut 0 bases from V and 6 bases from J; bases unmatched to any gene: 11. CDR1 and CDR2 from the germline V gene are SGDLS and YYNGEE. This CDR3 contains 16 residues. Full variable domain (outside the CDR3, taken from reference TRBV9 and TRBJ1-2): DSGVTQTPKHLITATGQRVTLRCSPRSGDLSVYWYQQSLDQGLQFLIQYYNGEERAKGNILERFSAQQFPDLHSELNLSSLELGDSALYFCASSVGTGPGLHGYTFGSGTRLTVV.

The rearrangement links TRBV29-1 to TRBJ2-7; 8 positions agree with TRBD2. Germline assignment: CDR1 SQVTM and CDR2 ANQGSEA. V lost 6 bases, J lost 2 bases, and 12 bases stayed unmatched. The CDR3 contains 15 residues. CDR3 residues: CSVANRGGTPYEQYF. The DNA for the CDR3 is TGCAGCGTCGCGAATCGCGGGGGGACACCCTACGAGCAGTACTTC.

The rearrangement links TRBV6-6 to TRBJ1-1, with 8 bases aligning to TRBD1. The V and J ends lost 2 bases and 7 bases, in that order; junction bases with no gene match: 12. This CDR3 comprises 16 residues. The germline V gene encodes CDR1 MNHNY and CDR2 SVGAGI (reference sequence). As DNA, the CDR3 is TGTGCCAGCAGTTACAGGGCAGGGGGCGCTAAGGTTGAAGCTTTCTTT. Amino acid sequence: CASSYRAGGAKVEAFF.

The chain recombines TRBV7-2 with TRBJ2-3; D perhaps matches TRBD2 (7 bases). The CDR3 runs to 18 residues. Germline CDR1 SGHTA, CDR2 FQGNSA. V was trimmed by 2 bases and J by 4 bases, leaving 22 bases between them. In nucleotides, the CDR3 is TGTGCCAGCAGCTTAACCCCTTGGACTAGGGGGGATCCAGATACGCAGTATTTT. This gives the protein CASSLTPWTRGDPDTQYF.

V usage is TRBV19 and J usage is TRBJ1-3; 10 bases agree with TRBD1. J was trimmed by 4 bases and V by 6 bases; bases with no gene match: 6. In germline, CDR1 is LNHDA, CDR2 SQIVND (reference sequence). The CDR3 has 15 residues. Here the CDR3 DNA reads TGTGCCAGTAGGACAGGGGGCGATCTAGGAAACACCATATATTTT. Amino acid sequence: CASRTGGDLGNTIYF. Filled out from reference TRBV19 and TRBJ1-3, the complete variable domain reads DGGITQSPKYLFRKEGQNVTLSCEQNLNHDAMYWYRQDPGQGLRLIYYSQIVNDFQKGDIAEGYSVSREKKESFPLTVTSAQKNPTAFYLCASRTGGDLGNTIYFGEGSWLTVV.

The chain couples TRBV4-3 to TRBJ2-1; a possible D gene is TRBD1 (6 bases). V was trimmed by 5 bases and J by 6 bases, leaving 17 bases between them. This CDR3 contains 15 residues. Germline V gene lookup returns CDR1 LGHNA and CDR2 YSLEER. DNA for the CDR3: TGCGCCAGCAGCAGTCCCAGGGGAAGGACCAATGAGCAGTTCTTC. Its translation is CASSSPRGRTNEQFF.

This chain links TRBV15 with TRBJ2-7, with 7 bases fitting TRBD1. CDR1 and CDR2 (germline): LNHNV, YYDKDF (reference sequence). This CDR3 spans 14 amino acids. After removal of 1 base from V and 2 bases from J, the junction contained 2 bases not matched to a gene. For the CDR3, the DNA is TGTGCCACCAGCAGAGGGACAGGCCCCTACGAGCAGTACTTC. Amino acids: CATSRGTGPYEQYF. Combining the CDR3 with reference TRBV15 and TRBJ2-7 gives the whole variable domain DAMVIQNPRYQVTQFGKPVTLSCSQTLNHNVMYWYQQKSSQAPKLLFHYYDKDFNNEADTPDNFQSRRPNTSFCFLDIRSPGLGDTAMYLCATSRGTGPYEQYFGPGTRLTVT.

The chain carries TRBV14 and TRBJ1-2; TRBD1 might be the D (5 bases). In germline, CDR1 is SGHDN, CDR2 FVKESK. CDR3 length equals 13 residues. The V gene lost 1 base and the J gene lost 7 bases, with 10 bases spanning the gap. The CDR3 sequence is CASSQGVRGGYTF. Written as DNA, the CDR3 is TGTGCCAGCAGCCAAGGCGTAAGGGGTGGCTACACCTTC.

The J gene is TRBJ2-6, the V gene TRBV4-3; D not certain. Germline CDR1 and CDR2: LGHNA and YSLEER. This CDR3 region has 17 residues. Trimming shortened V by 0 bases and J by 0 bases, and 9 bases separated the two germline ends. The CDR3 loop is CASSQDRGHSGANVLTF. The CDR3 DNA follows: TGCGCCAGCAGCCAAGATCGAGGCCACTCTGGGGCCAACGTCCTGACTTTC.

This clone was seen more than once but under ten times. Here the CDR3 DNA reads TGTGCCAGCAACCCAAATGTGCCGGACAGGGGTAACTATGGCTACACCTTC. Its protein product is CASNPNVPDRGNYGYTF. The chain combines TRBV4-2 with TRBJ1-2; 9 bases are a match to TRBD1. Germline loops: CDR1 LGHNA, CDR2 YNFKEQ. The V segment lost 7 bases and the J segment 1 base; nucleotides outside the gene matches: 13. The CDR3 is 17 amino acids.

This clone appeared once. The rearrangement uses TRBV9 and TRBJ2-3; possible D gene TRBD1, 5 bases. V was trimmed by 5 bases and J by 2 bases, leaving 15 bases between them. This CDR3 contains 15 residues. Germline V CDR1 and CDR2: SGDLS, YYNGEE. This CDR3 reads CASSKWGEITDTQYF. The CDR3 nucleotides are TGTGCCAGCAGTAAGTGGGGCGAGATCACAGATACGCAGTATTTT. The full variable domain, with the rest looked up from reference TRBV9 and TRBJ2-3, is DSGVTQTPKHLITATGQRVTLRCSPRSGDLSVYWYQQSLDQGLQFLIQYYNGEERAKGNILERFSAQQFPDLHSELNLSSLELGDSALYFCASSKWGEITDTQYFGPGTRLTVL.

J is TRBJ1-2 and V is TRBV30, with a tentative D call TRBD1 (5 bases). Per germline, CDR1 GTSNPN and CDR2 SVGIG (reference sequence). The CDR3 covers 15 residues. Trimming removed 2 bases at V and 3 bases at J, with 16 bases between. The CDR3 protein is CAWSPGGVLYYGYTF. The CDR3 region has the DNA TGTGCCTGGAGTCCCGGGGGGGTGCTATACTATGGCTACACCTTC.

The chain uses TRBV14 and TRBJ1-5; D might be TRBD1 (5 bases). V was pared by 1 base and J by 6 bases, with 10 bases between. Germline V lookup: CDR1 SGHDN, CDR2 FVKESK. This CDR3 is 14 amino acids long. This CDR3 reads CASSQVGVSQPQHF. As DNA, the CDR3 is TGTGCCAGCAGCCAAGTAGGGGTGAGTCAGCCCCAGCATTTT. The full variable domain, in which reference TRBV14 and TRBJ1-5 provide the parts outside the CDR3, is EAGVTQFPSHSVIEKGQTVTLRCDPISGHDNLYWYRRVMGKEIKFLLHFVKESKQDESGMPNNRFLAERTGGTYSTLKVQPAELEDSGVYFCASSQVGVSQPQHFGDGTRLSIL.

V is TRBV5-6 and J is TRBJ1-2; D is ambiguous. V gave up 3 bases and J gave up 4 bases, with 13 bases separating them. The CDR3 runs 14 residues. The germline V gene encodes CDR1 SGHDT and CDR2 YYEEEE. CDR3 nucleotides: TGTGCCAGCAGCTGGCGTGAGAGGAGCTATGGCTACACCTTC. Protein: CASSWRERSYGYTF.

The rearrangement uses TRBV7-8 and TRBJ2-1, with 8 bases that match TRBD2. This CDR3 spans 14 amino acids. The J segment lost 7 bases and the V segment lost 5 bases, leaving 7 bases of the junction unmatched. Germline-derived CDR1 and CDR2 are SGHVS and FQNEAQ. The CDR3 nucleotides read TGTGCCAGCAGCCCAGGGACTAGTATGAATGAGCAGTTCTTC. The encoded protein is CASSPGTSMNEQFF.

The CDR3 loop reads CASSPYRGAGELFF. CDR3 coding DNA: TGTGCCAGCAGCCCTTACAGGGGCGCCGGGGAGCTGTTTTTT. The chain links TRBV9 to TRBJ2-2; 7 nucleotides align to TRBD1. From germline, CDR1 is SGDLS and CDR2 YYNGEE. Trimming took 4 bases from V and 6 from J; bases not matched to a gene: 6. This CDR3 is built from 14 residues.

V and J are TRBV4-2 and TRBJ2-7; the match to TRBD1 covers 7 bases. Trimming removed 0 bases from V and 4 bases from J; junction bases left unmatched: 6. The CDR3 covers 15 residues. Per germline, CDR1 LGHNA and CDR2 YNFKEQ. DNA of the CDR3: TGTGCCAGCAGCCAAGATGGGGACAGCAAATACGAGCAGTACTTC. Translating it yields CASSQDGDSKYEQYF.

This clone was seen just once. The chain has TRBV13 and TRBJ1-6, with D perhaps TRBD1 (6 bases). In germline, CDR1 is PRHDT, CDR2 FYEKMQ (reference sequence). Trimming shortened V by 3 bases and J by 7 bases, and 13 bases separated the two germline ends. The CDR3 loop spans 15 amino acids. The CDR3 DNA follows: TGTGCCAGCAGCTTGGGGACACTGGGGAATTCACCCCTCCACTTT. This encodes CASSLGTLGNSPLHF.

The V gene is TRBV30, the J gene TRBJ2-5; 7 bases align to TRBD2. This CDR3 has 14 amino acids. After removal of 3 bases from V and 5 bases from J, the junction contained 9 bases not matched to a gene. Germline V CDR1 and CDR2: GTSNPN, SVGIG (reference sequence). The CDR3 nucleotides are TGTGCCTGGAGCCCCGGGGGGTTAGGGGAGACCCAGTACTTC. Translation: CAWSPGGLGETQYF.

The CDR3 sequence: CASSPTGGNEQYF. Written as DNA, the CDR3 is TGTGCCAGCAGCCCCACCGGGGGTAACGAGCAGTACTTC. This rearrangement joins TRBV7-2 to TRBJ2-7; maybe TRBD2 (6 bases). Deletions cut 5 bases from V and 5 bases from J, with 13 bases between. CDR1 SGHTA and CDR2 FQGNSA come from the germline V gene. The CDR3 has 13 residues. The variable domain in full, with the rest retrieved from reference TRBV7-2 and TRBJ2-7, is GAGVSQSPSNKVTEKGKDVELRCDPISGHTALYWYRQSLGQGLEFLIYFQGNSAPDKSGLPSDRFSAERTGGSVSTLTIQRTQQEDSAVYLCASSPTGGNEQYFGPGTRLTVT.

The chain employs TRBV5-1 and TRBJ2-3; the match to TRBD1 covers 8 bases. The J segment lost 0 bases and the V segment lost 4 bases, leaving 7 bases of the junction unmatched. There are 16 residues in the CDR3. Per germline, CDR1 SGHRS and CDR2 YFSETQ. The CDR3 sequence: CASSPGTGFSTDTQYF. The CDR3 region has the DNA TGCGCCAGCAGCCCCGGGACAGGATTTAGCACAGATACGCAGTATTTT.

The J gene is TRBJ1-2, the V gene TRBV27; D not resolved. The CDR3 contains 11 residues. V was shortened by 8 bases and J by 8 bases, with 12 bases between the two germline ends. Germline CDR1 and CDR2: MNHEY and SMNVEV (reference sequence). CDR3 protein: CASRWAEGYTF. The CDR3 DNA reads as TGTGCCAGCCGCTGGGCAGAGGGCTACACCTTC.

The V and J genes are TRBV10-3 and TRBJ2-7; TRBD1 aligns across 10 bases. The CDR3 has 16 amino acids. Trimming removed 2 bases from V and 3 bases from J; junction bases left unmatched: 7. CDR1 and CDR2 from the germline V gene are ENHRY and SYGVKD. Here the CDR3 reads CAISEDRDRGNYEQYF. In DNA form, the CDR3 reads TGTGCCATCAGTGAGGACCGGGACAGGGGAAACTACGAGCAGTACTTC.

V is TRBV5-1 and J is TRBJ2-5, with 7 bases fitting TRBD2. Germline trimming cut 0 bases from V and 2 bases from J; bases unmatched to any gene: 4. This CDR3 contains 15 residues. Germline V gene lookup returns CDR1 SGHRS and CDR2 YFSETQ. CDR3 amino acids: CASSLGAGPQETQYF. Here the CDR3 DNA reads TGCGCCAGCAGCTTGGGAGCGGGGCCGCAAGAGACCCAGTACTTC. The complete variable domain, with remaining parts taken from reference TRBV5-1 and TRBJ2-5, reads KAGVTQTPRYLIKTRGQQVTLSCSPISGHRSVSWYQQTPGQGLQFLFEYFSETQRNKGNFPGRFSGRQFSNSRSEMNVSTLELGDSALYLCASSLGAGPQETQYFGPGTRLLVL.

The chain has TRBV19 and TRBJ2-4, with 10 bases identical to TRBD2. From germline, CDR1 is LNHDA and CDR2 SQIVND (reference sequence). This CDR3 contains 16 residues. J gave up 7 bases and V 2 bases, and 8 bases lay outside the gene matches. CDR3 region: CASSIPAGGPPNIQYF. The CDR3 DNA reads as TGTGCCAGTAGTATACCAGCGGGGGGGCCTCCCAACATTCAGTACTTC.

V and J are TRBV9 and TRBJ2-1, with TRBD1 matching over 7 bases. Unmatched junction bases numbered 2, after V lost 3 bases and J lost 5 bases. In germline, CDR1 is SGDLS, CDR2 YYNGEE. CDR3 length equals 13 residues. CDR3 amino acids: CASSDGTDNEQFF. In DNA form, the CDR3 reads TGTGCCAGCAGCGACGGGACAGACAATGAGCAGTTCTTC.

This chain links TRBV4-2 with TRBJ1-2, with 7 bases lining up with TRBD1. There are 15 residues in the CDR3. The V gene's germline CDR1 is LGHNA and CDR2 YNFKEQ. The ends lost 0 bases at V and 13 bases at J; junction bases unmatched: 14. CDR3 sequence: CASSQDLGGRGTFTF. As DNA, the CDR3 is TGTGCCAGCAGCCAAGACTTGGGGGGCAGGGGGACTTTCACCTTC.

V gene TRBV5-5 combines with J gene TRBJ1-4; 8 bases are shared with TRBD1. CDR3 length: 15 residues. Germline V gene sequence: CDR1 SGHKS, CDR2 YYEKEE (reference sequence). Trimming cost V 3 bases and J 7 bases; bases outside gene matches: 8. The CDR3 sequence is CASSSAGTGFEKLFF. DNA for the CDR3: TGTGCCAGCAGCTCGGCCGGGACAGGTTTTGAAAAACTGTTTTTT. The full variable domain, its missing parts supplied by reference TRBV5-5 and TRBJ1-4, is DAGVTQSPTHLIKTRGQQVTLRCSPISGHKSVSWYQQVLGQGPQFIFQYYEKEERGRGNFPDRFSARQFPNYSSELNVNALLLGDSALYLCASSSAGTGFEKLFFGSGTQLSVL.

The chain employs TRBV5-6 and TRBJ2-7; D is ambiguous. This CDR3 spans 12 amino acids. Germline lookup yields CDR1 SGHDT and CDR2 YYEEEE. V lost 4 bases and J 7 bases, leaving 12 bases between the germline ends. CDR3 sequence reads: CASSRDSREQYF. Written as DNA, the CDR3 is TGTGCCAGCAGCCGAGATTCGAGGGAGCAGTACTTC. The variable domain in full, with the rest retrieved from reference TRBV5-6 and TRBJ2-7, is DAGVTQSPTHLIKTRGQQVTLRCSPKSGHDTVSWYQQALGQGPQFIFQYYEEEERQRGNFPDRFSGHQFPNYSSELNVNALLLGDSALYLCASSRDSREQYFGPGTRLTVT.

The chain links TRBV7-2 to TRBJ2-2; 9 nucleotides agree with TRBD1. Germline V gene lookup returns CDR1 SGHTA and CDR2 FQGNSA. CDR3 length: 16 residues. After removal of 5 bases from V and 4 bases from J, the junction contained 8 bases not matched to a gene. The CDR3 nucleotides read TGTGCCAGCAGCGACAGGGACAGGGATATCACCGGGGAGCTGTTTTTT. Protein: CASSDRDRDITGELFF.